This T cell receptor (beta chain) stems from a study of blood T cell repertoires in COVID-19. Looking at the study overall: Sources were T cells, B-cell-depleted T cells, or PBMCs; the material itself was cDNA or gDNA.

V gave up 5 bases and J gave up 1 base; unmatched junction bases: 6. CDR1 SGHNT and CDR2 YYREEE come from the germline V gene (reference sequence). CDR3 size: 17 residues. In the source study's methods: The authors estimated nucleated cell counts from reference gene primer amplification. TCRdb keeps only in-frame clones here, not all; method: immunoSEQ multiplex PCR. That table supplies the V and J calls and clone size; D and trimming were determined from the DNA. In the table there are approximately 24,000 clones, around 92% of which are singletons. The sequenced sample was peripheral blood. J is TRBJ2-7 and V is TRBV5-4, with 16 bases matching TRBD2. The TCR was taken from a human donor in a cohort sampled during active COVID-19. The CDR3 region has the DNA TGTGCCAGCAGTGGGACTAGCGGGAGGGCCGGATCCTACGAGCAGTACTTC. Translation: CASSGTSGRAGSYEQYF.